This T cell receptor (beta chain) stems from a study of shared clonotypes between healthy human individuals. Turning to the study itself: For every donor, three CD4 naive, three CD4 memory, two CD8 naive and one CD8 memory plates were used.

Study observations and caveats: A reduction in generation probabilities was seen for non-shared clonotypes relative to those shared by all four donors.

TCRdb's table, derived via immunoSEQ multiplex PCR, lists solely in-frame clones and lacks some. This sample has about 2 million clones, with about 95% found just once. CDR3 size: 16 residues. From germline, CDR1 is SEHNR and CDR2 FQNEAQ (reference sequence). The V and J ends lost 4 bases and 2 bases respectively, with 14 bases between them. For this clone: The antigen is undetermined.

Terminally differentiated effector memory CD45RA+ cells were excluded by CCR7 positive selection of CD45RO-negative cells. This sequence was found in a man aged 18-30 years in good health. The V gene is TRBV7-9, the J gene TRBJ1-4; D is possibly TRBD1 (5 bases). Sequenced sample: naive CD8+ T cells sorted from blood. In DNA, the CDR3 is TGTGCCAGCAGCTCCCTAGCTGAGGGGACTAATGAAAAACTGTTTTTT. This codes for CASSSLAEGTNEKLFF.